These T cell receptor beta chains were read from a single sample in a study of T-cell memory formation after mild COVID-19. Each CDR3 protein gets one entry after TCRdb re-called the 5' RACE reads with MiXCR. The sample carries roughly 51,000 distinct CDR3 sequences, about 7.3% recorded once. Source material: PBMCs or a T cell subset sorted from them (not recorded which). All receptors come from a man aged 18 to 29 who had mild COVID-19 (a few samples of this study predate the infection). Cell type and time point are not known. The CDR3 runs from the conserved cysteine through the conserved F or W. D genes are given only for firm matches. A clone size is listed for some rows: how often the clone was seen (once, few, many), or a class if it is expanded.

>many|NA|TRBV3-1|TRBJ1-5
TGTGCCAGCAGCCAAGGGGAGGTCTGGCAGCCCCAGCATTTT
CASSQGEVWQPQHF
>many|TRBD2|TRBV12-3/TRBV12-4|TRBJ2-3
TGTGCCAGCAGCCTGGCCGGGACTAGCGGAACCTTCACAGATACGCAGTATTTT
CASSLAGTSGTFTDTQYF
>few|TRBD1|TRBV5-1|TRBJ2-1
TGCGCCAGCAGCGGACTGACAGGGAACAATGAGCAGTTCTTC
CASSGLTGNNEQFF
>many|NA|TRBV7-2|TRBJ2-3
TGTGCCAGCAGGCGGATACCTAGCACAGATACGCAGTATTTT
CASRRIPSTDTQYF
>NA|NA|TRBV3-1|TRBJ2-2
TGTGCCAGCAGCCAAAATCAAGGGTTCAAAATGAACACCGGGGAGCTGTTTTTT
CASSQNQGFKMNTGELFF
>medium-sized|TRBD2|TRBV5-1|TRBJ2-3
TGCGCCAGCAGCTTTCGGTTTATCCAGCGGGGGCACCAAGATACGCAGTATTTT
CASSFRFIQRGHQDTQYF
>NA|NA|TRBV24-1|TRBJ1-5
TGTGCCACCAGTGGAATCAGGGGTTGGCCCCAGCATTTT
CATSGIRGWPQHF
>many|TRBD2|TRBV5-1|TRBJ2-6
TGCGCCAGCAGCTTGGTAGCGGGGGGTCTTCCTGGGGCCAACGTCCTGACTTTC
CASSLVAGGLPGANVLTF
>few|NA|TRBV29-1|TRBJ2-1
TGCAGCGCCAAAACTGACAATGAGCAGTTCTTC
CSAKTDNEQFF
>few|NA|TRBV29-1|TRBJ2-1
TGCAGCGTTGATGGGTCCTACAATGAGCAGTTCTTC
CSVDGSYNEQFF
>NA|NA|TRBV7-2|TRBJ1-6
TGTGCCAGCAGCGGCCGGGACATACTGAGTTCACCCCTCCACTTT
CASSGRDILSSPLHF
>few|TRBD2|TRBV6-2/TRBV6-3|TRBJ2-1
TGTGCCAGCAGAGATAGCGGGGGGGCGAGGGGCAATGAGCAGTTCTTC
CASRDSGGARGNEQFF
>many|NA|TRBV7-2|TRBJ1-2
TGTGCCAGCATATCCCCCGGGGGAAGAGGCTACACCTTC
CASISPGGRGYTF
>many|NA|TRBV20-1|TRBJ1-1
TGCAGTGCTAGCAAGCCCACCACGAACACTGAAGCTTTCTTT
CSASKPTTNTEAFF
>few|TRBD1|TRBV4-2|TRBJ2-7
TGTGCCAGCAGCCAAGAAGCGAGACAGGGGGCAAAGTACTTC
CASSQEARQGAKYF
>few|NA|TRBV19|TRBJ2-3
TGTGCCAGTAGTAAGGCGGGTAGCAGGCCAGATACGCAGTATTTT
CASSKAGSRPDTQYF
>few|NA|TRBV10-2|TRBJ2-4
TGCGCCAGCAGCCAACAGGGTATGGGAGCCAAAAACATTCAGTACTTC
CASSQQGMGAKNIQYF
>NA|TRBD2|TRBV6-2/TRBV6-3|TRBJ2-1
TGTGCCAGCAGGGATCGCGGGGGGTACAATGAGCAGTTCTTC
CASRDRGGYNEQFF
>few|NA|TRBV24-1|TRBJ2-5
TGTGCCACCAGTGATTCCCAAGAGACCCAGTACTTC
CATSDSQETQYF
>many|NA|TRBV5-1|TRBJ2-3
TGCGCCAGCAGCTCCGGGACTGCCACAGATACGCAGTATTTT
CASSSGTATDTQYF
>NA|TRBD1|TRBV5-5|TRBJ2-1
TGTGCCAGCAGCTTGACAGGGGGAGGCTACAATGAGCAGTTCTTC
CASSLTGGGYNEQFF
>few|NA|TRBV5-1|TRBJ1-1
TGCGCCAGCAGCCGTCTGAACACTGAAGCTTTCTTT
CASSRLNTEAFF
>few|NA|TRBV7-2|TRBJ2-1
TGTGCCAGCAGCCCTGGAGCAGGGGTCGGGAATGAGCAGTTCTTC
CASSPGAGVGNEQFF
>NA|NA|TRBV7-7|TRBJ2-2
TGTGCTAGCAGCTTAACGGTTGGGGGAAGGACCCACACCGGGGAGCTGTTTTTT
CASSLTVGGRTHTGELFF
>NA|NA|TRBV5-1|TRBJ2-7
TGCGCCAGCAGCTTCGGTCAGGGTTCCAGCTCCTACGAGCAGTACTTC
CASSFGQGSSSYEQYF
>NA|NA|TRBV7-9|TRBJ1-2
TGTGCCAGCACCCCCGAGGTGGGGGGAAACTATGGCTACACCTTC
CASTPEVGGNYGYTF
>few|NA|TRBV4-3|TRBJ1-3
TGCGCCAGCAGCGAACGACAGGCCTCTGGAAACACCATATATTTT
CASSERQASGNTIYF
>many|TRBD1|TRBV7-2|TRBJ2-1
TGTGCCAGCAGCTTGGGACAGGGTCGCGCGCAGTTCTTC
CASSLGQGRAQFF
>few|NA|TRBV7-2|TRBJ2-3
TGTGCCAGCAGTAACGGGGGCAGAACAGATACGCAGTATTTT
CASSNGGRTDTQYF
>NA|TRBD1|TRBV5-1|TRBJ2-4
TGCGCCAGCAGCACGGGACAGCTAGCCAAAAACATTCAGTACTTC
CASSTGQLAKNIQYF
>NA|TRBD2|TRBV20-1|TRBJ2-5
TGCAGTGCTAGAGTGACTAGCGGGGCCCAAGAGACCCAGTACTTC
CSARVTSGAQETQYF
>many|NA|TRBV7-9|TRBJ1-5
TGTGCCAGCAGCTTAGATGGCAATCAGCCCCAGCATTTT
CASSLDGNQPQHF
>NA|NA|TRBV6-2/TRBV6-3|TRBJ2-3
TGTGCCAGCAGTTACTCGCCCTCCGATATATCTAGCACAGATACGCAGTATTTT
CASSYSPSDISSTDTQYF
>few|TRBD1|TRBV28|TRBJ2-1
TGTGCCAGCAGTTTAGAGCCGGGACAGGGGAAGTTCTTC
CASSLEPGQGKFF
>few|NA|TRBV6-6|TRBJ2-1
TGTGCCAGCAGTGACAGAGCCCTAACAAATGAGCAGTTCTTC
CASSDRALTNEQFF
>few|NA|TRBV3-1|TRBJ2-3
TGTGCCAGCATGGACCCAGGCGGGTCCACAGATACGCAGTATTTT
CASMDPGGSTDTQYF
>few|TRBD1|TRBV2|TRBJ2-2
TGTGCCAGCAGTGAAAGGGGGCCCGGCGGGGAGCTGTTTTTT
CASSERGPGGELFF
>NA|TRBD2|TRBV4-1|TRBJ2-1
TGCGCCAGCAGCGAAGGACTAGCGGGGGCCCGAGGTCAGTTCTTC
CASSEGLAGARGQFF
>NA|NA|TRBV19|TRBJ1-1
TGTGCCAGTAGGGTACCCGGGGGAACTGAAGCTTTCTTT
CASRVPGGTEAFF
>few|TRBD2|TRBV7-2|TRBJ2-3
TGTGCCAGCAGCTCCGAGTGGGGGGGGACAGATACGCAGTATTTT
CASSSEWGGTDTQYF
>many|NA|TRBV12-3/TRBV12-4|TRBJ1-3
TGTGCCAGCAGTTTAAGAGGGGCCGGCTCTGGAAACACCATATATTTT
CASSLRGAGSGNTIYF
>NA|TRBD1|TRBV27|TRBJ1-6
TGTGCCAGCAGCACACAGGGGGCCGACTCACCCCTCCACTTT
CASSTQGADSPLHF
>NA|NA|TRBV11-2|TRBJ2-5
TGTGCCAGCAGCCCTAGGACCGGGACTCCGGAGGAGGCCCAGTACTTC
CASSPRTGTPEEAQYF
>few|NA|TRBV5-6|TRBJ2-3
TGTGCCAGCAGCCACACCTTAGAGCCGGGGATAGATACGCAGTATTTT
CASSHTLEPGIDTQYF
>medium-sized|NA|TRBV7-2|TRBJ2-5
TGTGCCAGCAGCTTAATGGTGGCGGGGGAGACCCAGTACTTC
CASSLMVAGETQYF
>NA|NA|TRBV28|TRBJ2-2
TGTGCCAGCAGTTTATCTTTTCTAGCGCAGAACGGGGAGCTGTTTTTT
CASSLSFLAQNGELFF
>many|TRBD2|TRBV7-2|TRBJ2-3
TGTGCCAGCACCGCTGGACTAGCGTATACGCAGTATTTT
CASTAGLAYTQYF
>NA|TRBD1|TRBV9|TRBJ1-1
TGTGCCAGCAGCCAGGGACAGGGGGGGAACACTGAAGCTTTCTTT
CASSQGQGGNTEAFF
>NA|NA|TRBV5-1|TRBJ1-2
TGCGCCAGCAGCTTGGACACTCAGGGAAGCTACACCTTC
CASSLDTQGSYTF
>NA|NA|TRBV7-7|TRBJ2-5
TGTGCCAGCAGCTCGGGGGCGGAGACCCAGTACTTC
CASSSGAETQYF
>NA|NA|TRBV19|TRBJ1-2
TGTGCCAGTAGGCGGACAGATTCGGACTATGGCTACACCTTC
CASRRTDSDYGYTF
>many|NA|TRBV6-5|TRBJ2-7
TGTGCCTCCAAGGGTAACCTAGGCTACGAGCAGTACTTC
CASKGNLGYEQYF
>few|TRBD2|TRBV6-5|TRBJ2-7
TGTGCCAGCAGTTCAACTAGCGGGGGGCACGAGGGCTACGAGCAGTACTTC
CASSSTSGGHEGYEQYF
>few|NA|TRBV6-2/TRBV6-3|TRBJ1-5
TGTGCCAGCAGTTTACAGGGAGGTCCCAATCAGCCCCAGCATTTT
CASSLQGGPNQPQHF
>many|TRBD1|TRBV12-3/TRBV12-4|TRBJ2-5
TGTGCCAGCAGTTTTAGGGGGCTGATTGAGACCCAGTACTTC
CASSFRGLIETQYF
>many|NA|TRBV3-1|TRBJ2-7
TGTGCCAGCAGCCAAGGCCTGAGTGCGAGCTACGAGCAGTACTTC
CASSQGLSASYEQYF
>few|NA|TRBV7-9|TRBJ1-5
TGTGCCAGCAGCTTAGACACGGGGGCTACCGGGCAGCCCCAGCATTTT
CASSLDTGATGQPQHF